The next 10 T cell receptor beta chains were all read from a single sample in a study of Graves' ophthalmopathy and Graves' hyperthyroidism. From RNA, the CDR3 regions of TCR beta chains were amplified and sequenced. HTBI primers primed a first-round RT-PCR, and a second-round multiplex PCR followed. MiXCR, run by TCRdb on the multiplex PCR reads, gives a single entry per CDR3 protein. This table holds approximately 1.2 million distinct CDR3 sequences, 35% to 45% found once. The sample comprised peripheral blood or thyroid tissue (not recorded which). Source of these receptors: an adult man with Graves' hyperthyroidism.

The genes are TRBV12-3 or TRBV12-4 and TRBJ2-7; D remains ambiguous. V dropped 1 base and J dropped 2 bases, with 6 bases sitting between them. The CDR3 is 13 amino acids. The CDR3 sequence is CASSLVLPYEQYF. In DNA, the CDR3 is TGTGCCAGCAGTTTAGTGCTCCCCTACGAGCAGTACTTC.

CDR3 protein: CANTDSRGETQYF. CDR3 DNA sequence: TGTGCCAACACCGACAGTCGCGGGGAGACCCAGTACTTC. The chain has TRBV30 and TRBJ2-5; either TRBD1 or TRBD2 may supply D (5 bases each). Germline CDR1 GTSNPN, CDR2 SVGIG (reference sequence). This CDR3 is built from 13 residues. V dropped 8 bases and J dropped 5 bases, with 18 bases sitting between them.

V is TRBV4-3 and J is TRBJ2-7; D not resolved. The germline CDR1 and CDR2 sequences are LGHNA and YSLEER. The V and J ends lost 1 base and 5 bases respectively, with 18 bases between them. The CDR3 consists of 16 residues. The CDR3, as DNA: TGCGCCAGCAGCCAAGGGAGTACAAGCACCCCTAACGAGCAGTACTTC. Encoded protein: CASSQGSTSTPNEQYF.

Turning to this clonotype: The junction does not match germline at one end; this may be a read error. The chain couples TRBV2 to TRBJ2-3; 10 bases are shared with TRBD1. The CDR3 extends over 15 amino acids. CDR1 is SNHLY and CDR2 is FYNNEI in the germline V gene. The CDR3 here is CASREDRGRVDTQYF. Here the CDR3 DNA reads TGTGCCAGCAGGGAAGACAGGGGGCGCGTGGATACGCAGTATTTT.

The sample holds one count of this clonotype. This chain links TRBV10-3 with TRBJ2-4; 7 bases are shared with TRBD1. Germline V gene lookup returns CDR1 ENHRY and CDR2 SYGVKD. Trimming took 4 bases from V and 6 from J; bases not matched to a gene: 0. The CDR3 contains 12 residues. This CDR3 reads CAISGQGNIQYF. The CDR3 region has the DNA TGTGCCATCAGTGGACAGGGAAACATTCAGTACTTC.

In its sample, this clonotype was seen once. V gene TRBV25-1 combines with J gene TRBJ2-1; possibly TRBD1 or TRBD2 for D (5 bases each). Per germline, CDR1 MGHDK and CDR2 SYGVNS. The CDR3 spans 15 residues. V lost 5 bases, J lost 6 bases, and 17 bases lay in between. CDR3 region: CASSPFRDLGNEQFF. The CDR3 DNA reads as TGTGCCAGCAGTCCATTCCGGGACCTCGGCAATGAGCAGTTCTTC.

The chain is built from TRBV30 and TRBJ1-1; D might be TRBD1 (6 bases). The CDR3 spans 12 residues. The V end lost 4 bases, the J end lost 4 bases, and 10 bases lay between the germline ends. CDR1 is GTSNPN, CDR2 SVGIG, per germline (reference sequence). CDR3 protein: CAWNRGATEAFF. Here the CDR3 DNA reads TGTGCCTGGAATCGGGGGGCCACTGAAGCTTTCTTT.

This clonotype was observed a handful of times. J is TRBJ2-3 and V is TRBV6-5, with TRBD1 matching 9 bases. The germline CDR1 and CDR2 sequences are MNHEY and SVGAGI. This CDR3 region has 16 residues. With V trimmed by 2 bases and J by 6 bases, 9 bases remained unmatched. The CDR3 nucleotides are TGTGCCAGCAGTTACCACCCGGGACAGGGCGCGGATACGCAGTATTTT. It yields the protein CASSYHPGQGADTQYF.

J is TRBJ1-5 and V is TRBV7-9; D might be TRBD1 (6 bases). The V end was cut by 5 bases, the J end by 1 base, with 12 bases between. CDR1 is SEHNR, CDR2 FQNEAQ, per germline (reference sequence). This CDR3 has 15 residues. The CDR3 DNA follows: TGTGCCAGCAGCGTTGCTGGACAGAGCAATCAGCCCCAGCATTTT. This codes for CASSVAGQSNQPQHF.

A word on this clonotype: The missing conserved phenylalanine or tryptophan at the end of this CDR3 makes a read error likely. The chain employs TRBV6-6 and TRBJ1-1; TRBD1 might be the D (5 bases). Germline CDR1 reads MNHNY; CDR2 reads SVGAGI (reference sequence). The CDR3 is 13 amino acids. Deletions cut 4 bases from V and 5 bases from J, with 11 bases between. CDR3 bases: TGTGCCAGCAGTTGGAGGTCAGGGACTGAAGCTTTCGTT. Its protein product is CASSWRSGTEAFV.